The subject of this entry is one T cell receptor (beta chain). Data came from immunoSEQ multiplex PCR; TCRdb stores just in-frame clones and leaves some out. The sample consists of 200,000 to 300,000 clones, approximately 80% of them appearing once. The data stem from a study of blood T cell repertoires in COVID-19. This CDR3 is 15 amino acids long. V lost 5 bases to trimming and J lost 3 bases; unmatched junction nucleotides: 6. The V gene's germline CDR1 is LGHNT and CDR2 FRNRAP. Source material: peripheral blood. The receptor was derived from a man in his forties or fifties who had recovered from COVID-19. The chain joins TRBV12-5 to TRBJ2-3, with 9 nucleotides matching TRBD1. CDR3: CASGKSGTGTDTQYF. CDR3 DNA sequence: TGTGCTAGTGGTAAGAGCGGGACAGGGACAGATACGCAGTATTTT.